The sample holds a few counts of the clone carrying this TCR beta chain. As yet, its antigen is unknown. At one end the junction does not follow the germline gene, possibly because of a read error. The sample comes from a study of tumor and adjacent non-tumor tissue in lung cancer. Study-level information: The cohort had about twelve adenocarcinoma, 2 squamous cell and 1 small cell patients. Aged roughly 30 to 76 years, patients included roughly ten men and a handful of women with stage I to III disease. About 4.17 million productive TCRbeta reads were obtained per sample on average. Overall study findings and caveats: In normal lung, the top 100 clones were significantly more dominant than in tumor.

The template was RNA from unsorted bulk tissue. A modified ARM-PCR protocol with three rounds of nested PCR amplified TCRbeta. TCRdb recomputed calls from the multiplex PCR reads with MiXCR, one row per CDR3 protein. The data contain some 77,000 distinct CDR3 sequences, about two thirds of them singletons. The CDR3 extends over 13 amino acids. Germline assignment: CDR1 MNHNS and CDR2 SASEGT. Sequencing used lung tumor tissue. This receptor was identified in an older woman with non-small cell lung cancer. The chain employs TRBV6-1 and TRBJ2-7; unclear D gene. The CDR3 sequence: CASSEFASYGQYF. The DNA of the CDR3 is TGTGCCAGCAGTGAATTCGCATCTTACGGGCAGTACTTC.